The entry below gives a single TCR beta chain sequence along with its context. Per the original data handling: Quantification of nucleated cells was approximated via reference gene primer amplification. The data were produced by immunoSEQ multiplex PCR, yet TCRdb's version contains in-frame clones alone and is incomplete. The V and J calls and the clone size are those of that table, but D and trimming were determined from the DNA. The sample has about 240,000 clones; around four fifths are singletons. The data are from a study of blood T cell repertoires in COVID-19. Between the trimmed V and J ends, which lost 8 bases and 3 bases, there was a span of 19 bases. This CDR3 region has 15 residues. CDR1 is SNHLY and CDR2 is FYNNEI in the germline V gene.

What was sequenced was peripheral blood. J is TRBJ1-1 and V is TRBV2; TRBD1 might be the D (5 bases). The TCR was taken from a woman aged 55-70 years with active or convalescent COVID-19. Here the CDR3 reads CASSGGAREYTEAFF. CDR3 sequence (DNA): TGTGCCAGCTCTGGTGGGGCCAGAGAGTACACTGAAGCTTTCTTT. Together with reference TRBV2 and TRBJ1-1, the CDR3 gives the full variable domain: EPEVTQTPSHQVTQMGQEVILRCVPISNHLYFYWYRQILGQKVEFLVSFYNNEISEKSEIFDDQFSVERPDGSNFTLKIRSTKLEDSAMYFCASSGGAREYTEAFFGQGTRLTVV.